This TCR beta chain was found in a study of sequential checkpoint blockade in melanoma. Study-wide results and caveats: Tumor T-cell fraction and clonality correlated with PD-L1 and CD8+ counts.

The CDR3 loop spans 15 amino acids. The germline V gene has CDR1 MDHEN and CDR2 SYDVKM. V lost 5 bases to trimming and J lost 3 bases; unmatched junction nucleotides: 5. There are a few counts of this clone. The antigen is unknown. This table comes from immunoSEQ multiplex PCR, and its TCRdb copy is limited to in-frame clones, with some not included. The sample holds around 1,300 clones, about 24% seen once. Treatment in this sample: randomized to nivolumab then ipilimumab (arm A) or the reverse (arm B). Patients had received no earlier DNA-damaging chemotherapy. The input for sequencing was tumor tissue (inferred from file names), taken from a patient given nivolumab and ipilimumab in sequence. The chain combines TRBV28 with TRBJ1-2, with 11 positions matching TRBD1. This clonotype was obtained from a human donor with melanoma. The CDR3 region is CASSLPGQGDYGYTF. The CDR3 DNA sequence: TGTGCCAGCAGTCTACCGGGACAGGGGGACTATGGCTACACCTTC.